This T cell receptor (beta chain) originates from a study of T cells after yellow fever vaccination. Points from the study as a whole: Post-booster repertoires again held most primary-vaccination clones (about 96% CD4, around 90% CD8). Within FACS-sorted repertoires, abundant clonotypes contaminating from the bulk population could be present.

With V trimmed by 6 bases and J by 8 bases, 15 bases remained unmatched. The germline V gene has CDR1 ENHRY and CDR2 SYGVKD. This CDR3 is 17 amino acids long. Each CDR3 protein gets one entry after TCRdb re-called the 5' RACE reads with MiXCR. The sample lists hundreds of thousands of distinct CDR3 sequences; around 16% were seen once. This clonotype was counted a few times. What it recognizes is unknown. The sample consisted of PBMCs, taken around 5 days after the first yellow fever vaccination. This chain connects TRBV10-3 to TRBJ2-3; 12 nucleotides align to TRBD2. The clonotype comes from a man younger than 35 who received the YFV17D yellow fever vaccine. DNA for the CDR3: TGTGCCATCAGAGGGGGACTAGCGGGTCCCGGGGAGCGTACGCAGTATTTT. Encoded protein: CAIRGGLAGPGERTQYF.